Presented here are 30 T cell receptor beta chains from one specimen sequenced in a study of shared clonotypes between healthy human individuals. Data came from immunoSEQ multiplex PCR; TCRdb stores just in-frame clones and leaves some out. The data show 1.6 million or so clones, around 95% seen once. The sample taken for sequencing was naive CD4+ T cells sorted from blood. Regarding subset: CD45RA+ positively selected. The source of these receptors is a man aged 25-45 years in good health.

The chain has TRBV11-2 and TRBJ2-7; 9 bases line up with TRBD2. CDR3 length: 17 amino acids. V shed 1 base, J shed 3 bases, and the junction held 10 bases outside the gene matches. Germline V CDR1 and CDR2: SGHAT, FQNNGV. CDR3 region: CASSLVRVAGVSYEQYF. The CDR3 region has the DNA TGTGCCAGCAGCTTAGTTAGGGTAGCGGGAGTAAGCTACGAGCAGTACTTC.

The chain joins TRBV5-1 to TRBJ2-5; D not resolved. Germline CDR1 SGHRS, CDR2 YFSETQ. Trimming cost V 2 bases and J 5 bases, with 10 bases left between them. The CDR3 consists of 13 residues. The CDR3: CASSLSPVETQYF. CDR3 in DNA: TGCGCCAGCAGCTTAAGTCCCGTGGAGACCCAGTACTTC.

V is TRBV7-9 and J is TRBJ1-4; 7 bases are a match to TRBD1. J lost 4 bases, V lost 5 bases, and 13 bases had no gene match. This CDR3 has 17 residues. Germline V gene lookup returns CDR1 SEHNR and CDR2 FQNEAQ (reference sequence). The CDR3 sequence is CASSEGGRNAFNEKLFF. In DNA form, the CDR3 reads TGTGCCAGCAGCGAAGGGGGCAGGAACGCCTTTAATGAAAAACTGTTTTTT.

The rearrangement joins TRBV19 to TRBJ2-2; D is uncertain. V lost 4 bases and J 4 bases, leaving 4 bases between the germline ends. This CDR3 is 12 amino acids long. Germline loops: CDR1 LNHDA, CDR2 SQIVND (reference sequence). The CDR3 DNA sequence: TGTGCCAGTAGTAGGTTCACCGGGGAGCTGTTTTTT. Translating it yields CASSRFTGELFF.

The chain carries TRBV6-4 and TRBJ2-5; D unclear. The V gene lost 6 bases and the J gene lost 9 bases, with 5 bases spanning the gap. The CDR3 spans 9 residues. Germline CDR1 reads MRHNA; CDR2 reads SNTAGT. The CDR3 reads CASRKSQYF. In DNA form, the CDR3 reads TGTGCCAGCAGGAAGTCCCAGTACTTC.

This clone was detected once. This chain joins TRBV15 and TRBJ2-7; maybe TRBD1 (6 bases). The CDR3 loop spans 16 amino acids. The V and J ends lost 3 bases and 5 bases respectively, with 20 bases between them. Germline V gene lookup returns CDR1 LNHNV and CDR2 YYDKDF (reference sequence). This CDR3 is CATSSKRQGLSHEQYF. The CDR3 region has the DNA TGTGCCACCAGCAGTAAAAGGCAGGGGCTTTCGCACGAGCAGTACTTC.

V gene TRBV5-1 combines with J gene TRBJ2-7; D gene unclear. Germline V gene sequence: CDR1 SGHRS, CDR2 YFSETQ. Deletions cut 6 bases from V and 1 base from J, with 26 bases between. The CDR3 runs to 18 residues. The CDR3 loop reads CASTTLNAGRNNSYEQYF. CDR3 DNA sequence: TGCGCCAGCACCACTTTGAATGCAGGCAGGAATAATTCCTACGAGCAGTACTTC.

This clone was seen once. The chain recombines TRBV18 with TRBJ2-5; D remains unclear. Germline CDR1 KGHSH, CDR2 LQKENI. Between the trimmed V and J ends, which lost 4 bases and 1 base, there was a span of 13 bases. CDR3 length: 15 amino acids. The CDR3 here is CASSLPGRGQETQYF. In DNA form, the CDR3 reads TGTGCCAGCTCACTGCCAGGCAGAGGCCAAGAGACCCAGTACTTC.

The rearrangement joins TRBV15 to TRBJ2-7; D tentatively reads TRBD1 or TRBD2 (5 bases each). CDR1 is LNHNV, CDR2 YYDKDF, per germline (reference sequence). V lost 3 bases, J lost 3 bases, and 15 bases lay in between. The CDR3 covers 15 residues. The CDR3 region has the DNA TGTGCCACCAGCAGGGGACCTCCGGGTCGCTACGAGCAGTACTTC. This sequence encodes CATSRGPPGRYEQYF.

This clone was picked up one time. In DNA, the CDR3 is TGTGCCAGCAGCTTAGGGCCATCCTACGAGCAGTACTTC. Amino acid sequence: CASSLGPSYEQYF. The chain is built from TRBV7-9 and TRBJ2-7; no clear D. Per the germline V gene, CDR1 is SEHNR and CDR2 is FQNEAQ (reference sequence). V was cut by 1 base and J by 1 base, with 5 bases left in between. The CDR3 is made up of 13 amino acids. Looking up the rest from reference TRBV7-9 and TRBJ2-7 gives the full variable domain: DTGVSQNPRHKITKRGQNVTFRCDPISEHNRLYWYRQTLGQGPEFLTYFQNEAQLEKSRLLSDRFSAERPKGSFSTLEIQRTEQGDSAMYLCASSLGPSYEQYFGPGTRLTVT.

As for this clone: At the DNA level, this CDR3 is encoded by other sequences in the same sample as well. The chain joins TRBV6-1 to TRBJ2-7, with 8 bases fitting TRBD1. This CDR3 has 14 amino acids. V shed 2 bases, J shed 1 base, and the junction held 1 base outside the gene matches. The germline V gene has CDR1 MNHNS and CDR2 SASEGT. CDR3: CASSEQGASYEQYF. CDR3 coding DNA: TGTGCCAGCAGTGAACAGGGGGCGTCCTACGAGCAGTACTTC.

The rearrangement joins TRBV19 to TRBJ1-1; D uncertain. Germline V gene sequence: CDR1 LNHDA, CDR2 SQIVND (reference sequence). This CDR3 has 15 amino acids. Trimming removed 3 bases from V and 3 bases from J, with 14 bases in between. In DNA, the CDR3 is TGTGCCAGTAGTATTCGGATGGGATACCACACTGAAGCTTTCTTT. Its translation: CASSIRMGYHTEAFF.

This rearrangement joins TRBV7-8 to TRBJ2-6, with D possibly matching TRBD1 (6 bases). Trimming took 5 bases from V and 0 from J, leaving 23 bases between them. Germline V gene sequence: CDR1 SGHVS, CDR2 FQNEAQ. The CDR3 extends over 20 amino acids. Written as DNA, the CDR3 is TGTGCCAGCAGCCAACGCCCCCAGACAGGTATCTTCTCTGGGGCCAACGTCCTGACTTTC. Its translation: CASSQRPQTGIFSGANVLTF.

The rearrangement joins TRBV30 to TRBJ2-2, with D perhaps matching TRBD2 (6 bases). V lost 8 bases and J lost 7, with 20 bases in between. CDR1 is GTSNPN and CDR2 is SVGIG in the germline V gene (reference sequence). The CDR3 length is 14 residues. This chain's CDR3 is CAGGITGAFGELFF. As DNA, the CDR3 is TGTGCCGGCGGGATTACGGGAGCTTTCGGGGAGCTGTTTTTT.

V usage is TRBV4-3 and J usage is TRBJ2-1; 7 bases match TRBD1. V lost 4 bases to trimming and J lost 4 bases; unmatched junction nucleotides: 13. The CDR3 covers 17 residues. The germline gives CDR1 LGHNA, CDR2 YSLEER. This CDR3 is CASSPYVQDRRYNEQFF. DNA of the CDR3: TGCGCCAGCAGCCCCTACGTCCAGGACAGGCGTTACAATGAGCAGTTCTTC.

This clone was seen only once. The chain has TRBV11-2 and TRBJ1-2; the match to TRBD1 covers 7 bases. The CDR3 has 19 amino acids. Germline CDR1 reads SGHAT; CDR2 reads FQNNGV. Trimming removed 3 bases from V and 0 bases from J; junction bases left unmatched: 16. Written as DNA, the CDR3 is TGTGCCAGCAGCTTGGTCCAGGACAGGCGCCTTCAAGCTAACTATGGCTACACCTTC. As protein: CASSLVQDRRLQANYGYTF.

The rearrangement joins TRBV6-6 to TRBJ2-3; 7 bases fit TRBD2. This CDR3 comprises 11 residues. Trimming removed 11 bases from V and 5 bases from J; junction bases left unmatched: 4. Germline assignment: CDR1 MNHNY and CDR2 SVGAGI (reference sequence). The CDR3, as DNA: TGTGCCTTGGGGGGGGAAGATACGCAGTATTTT. Protein: CALGGEDTQYF.

As DNA, the CDR3 is TGCGCCAGCAGTCGACAGCGGGGTTTCACAGATACGCAGTATTTT. It is translated as CASSRQRGFTDTQYF. The chain employs TRBV5-1 and TRBJ2-3; 7 bases align to TRBD2. V shed 5 bases and J 2 bases; nucleotides not matched to a gene: 8. The CDR3 length is 15 residues. The V gene's germline CDR1 is SGHRS and CDR2 YFSETQ.

This rearrangement joins TRBV10-3 to TRBJ1-3; no reliable D call. V lost 4 bases and J lost 4, with 11 bases in between. This CDR3 is built from 14 residues. Germline V CDR1 and CDR2: ENHRY, SYGVKD. CDR3 sequence reads: CAISARAGGNTIYF. The CDR3 bases are TGTGCCATCAGTGCTCGGGCAGGAGGAAACACCATATATTTT.

The CDR3 region is CASRSGRAETQYF. CDR3 DNA sequence: TGTGCCAGCAGGAGCGGGAGGGCGGAGACCCAGTACTTC. The chain employs TRBV2 and TRBJ2-5; 10 nucleotides match TRBD2. From germline, CDR1 is SNHLY and CDR2 FYNNEI. This CDR3 comprises 13 residues. V shed 6 bases and J 5 bases; nucleotides not matched to a gene: 3.

The chain combines TRBV5-1 with TRBJ2-1, with 10 positions matching TRBD2. The junction had 5 bases not matched to a gene; V was cut back by 0 bases and J by 5 bases. The CDR3 consists of 16 residues. Germline CDR1 reads SGHRS; CDR2 reads YFSETQ. CDR3 bases: TGCGCCAGCAGCTTGGATCTAGCGGGAGCGCACAATGAGCAGTTCTTC. This encodes CASSLDLAGAHNEQFF.

The sample holds one count of this clone. The rearrangement links TRBV7-9 to TRBJ2-7; 7 nucleotides align to TRBD1. Germline lookup yields CDR1 SEHNR and CDR2 FQNEAQ (reference sequence). CDR3 size: 16 residues. With V trimmed by 0 bases and J by 2 bases, 7 bases remained unmatched. CDR3 sequence: CASSLARQGDTYEQYF. For the CDR3, the DNA is TGTGCCAGCAGCTTAGCGCGGCAGGGGGACACCTACGAGCAGTACTTC.

The chain uses TRBV5-1 and TRBJ1-1; 8 bases agree with TRBD1. Germline V gives CDR1 SGHRS, CDR2 YFSETQ. J was trimmed by 4 bases and V by 3 bases; bases with no gene match: 5. CDR3 length: 14 amino acids. In DNA, the CDR3 is TGCGCCAGCAGCTCCTTGGACAGGGCCACTGAAGCTTTCTTT. Translated, it gives CASSSLDRATEAFF.

This clone was detected once. The rearrangement uses TRBV6-1 and TRBJ2-7; TRBD1 matches at 9 bases. This CDR3 comprises 15 residues. The J segment lost 9 bases and the V segment lost 7 bases, leaving 16 bases of the junction unmatched. From germline, CDR1 is MNHNS and CDR2 SASEGT. The CDR3 sequence is CASTELQGATHLQYF. In DNA, the CDR3 is TGTGCCAGCACCGAACTACAGGGGGCGACTCACTTGCAGTACTTC.

The chain uses TRBV5-1 and TRBJ2-7, with D maybe TRBD1 (5 bases). Germline V gene data show CDR1 as SGHRS and CDR2 as YFSETQ. The CDR3 is 14 residues long. The V end lost 4 bases, the J end lost 1 base, and 12 bases lay between the germline ends. This chain's CDR3 is CASSISTASYEQYF. In nucleotides, the CDR3 is TGCGCCAGCAGCATATCGACAGCTTCCTACGAGCAGTACTTC.

V gene TRBV5-1 combines with J gene TRBJ2-5; weak D call: TRBD2 (5 bases). Trimming pared 0 bases from V and 4 bases from J, leaving 10 bases between. The CDR3 sequence is 14 residues long. Germline V gene data show CDR1 as SGHRS and CDR2 as YFSETQ. The CDR3 sequence is CASSLAPSIETQYF. The DNA for the CDR3 is TGCGCCAGCAGCTTGGCCCCTAGCATAGAGACCCAGTACTTC.

J is TRBJ2-5 and V is TRBV5-4; tentative D call: TRBD1 (7 bases). Trimming cost V 9 bases and J 2 bases, with 14 bases left between them. This CDR3 has 13 amino acids. Germline V gene data show CDR1 as SGHNT and CDR2 as YYREEE (reference sequence). DNA of the CDR3: TGTGCCAACGGACAGGCGGGACAAGAGACCCAGTACTTC. Amino acid sequence: CANGQAGQETQYF.

The chain is built from TRBV5-4 and TRBJ2-2, with D perhaps assigned TRBD1 or TRBD2 (5 bases each). Trimming stripped 5 bases from V and 4 bases from J, with 9 bases between. Looked up from germline, CDR1 is SGHNT and CDR2 is YYREEE (reference sequence). The CDR3 runs 13 residues. CDR3 in DNA: TGTGCCAGCAGGACTGGGGGCACCGGGGAGCTGTTTTTT. It codes for CASRTGGTGELFF.

V and J are TRBV6-1 and TRBJ1-5; 8 bases match TRBD1. Looked up from germline, CDR1 is MNHNS and CDR2 is SASEGT. The CDR3 runs to 18 residues. Trimming cost V 4 bases and J 0 bases; bases outside gene matches: 11. The CDR3 sequence: CASSVGQGAPYSNQPQHF. The CDR3 coding sequence is TGTGCCAGCAGTGTCGGGCAGGGGGCCCCCTATAGCAATCAGCCCCAGCATTTT.

The chain uses TRBV2 and TRBJ2-6; 8 bases match TRBD1. Germline V lookup: CDR1 SNHLY, CDR2 FYNNEI. Trimming removed 5 bases from V and 0 bases from J; junction bases left unmatched: 3. There are 16 residues in the CDR3. CDR3: CASSQDRGSGANVLTF. In DNA form, the CDR3 reads TGTGCCAGCAGTCAAGACAGGGGCTCTGGGGCCAACGTCCTGACTTTC.